A single count supports the clone carrying this T cell receptor (beta chain). V lost 6 bases and J lost 4; bases outside the gene matches: 15. Germline values: CDR1 SQVTM, CDR2 ANQGSEA. This CDR3 comprises 18 residues. A NOSPECS grade of at least 4, a Clinical Activity Score of at least 3 and duration under 3 months were recorded in ophthalmopathy patients. Clinical symptoms, serum thyroxine, TRAb, thyroid ultrasound and orbital computed tomography informed diagnoses. These data are taken from a study of T cells in Graves' hyperthyroidism and ophthalmopathy. Study context: Once the initial diagnosis was made, peripheral blood was obtained before any treatment.

What was amplified from RNA transcripts were TCR beta CDR3 regions. First-round RT-PCR of the TCR CDR3 relied on the HTBI primer set. TCRdb fed the multiplex PCR reads into MiXCR, producing one record per CDR3 protein. The sample records 200,000 to 300,000 distinct CDR3 sequences, about 16% being singletons. Sequencing was done on a sample of blood. The V and J genes are TRBV29-1 and TRBJ2-7; TRBD2 matches at 16 bases. This TCR came from a woman younger than 35 with Graves' ophthalmopathy. In nucleotides, the CDR3 is TGCAGCGTCTGTTTGATCGGGACTAGCGGGAGGGCCGTGTACGAGCAGTACTTC. Its translation: CSVCLIGTSGRAVYEQYF.